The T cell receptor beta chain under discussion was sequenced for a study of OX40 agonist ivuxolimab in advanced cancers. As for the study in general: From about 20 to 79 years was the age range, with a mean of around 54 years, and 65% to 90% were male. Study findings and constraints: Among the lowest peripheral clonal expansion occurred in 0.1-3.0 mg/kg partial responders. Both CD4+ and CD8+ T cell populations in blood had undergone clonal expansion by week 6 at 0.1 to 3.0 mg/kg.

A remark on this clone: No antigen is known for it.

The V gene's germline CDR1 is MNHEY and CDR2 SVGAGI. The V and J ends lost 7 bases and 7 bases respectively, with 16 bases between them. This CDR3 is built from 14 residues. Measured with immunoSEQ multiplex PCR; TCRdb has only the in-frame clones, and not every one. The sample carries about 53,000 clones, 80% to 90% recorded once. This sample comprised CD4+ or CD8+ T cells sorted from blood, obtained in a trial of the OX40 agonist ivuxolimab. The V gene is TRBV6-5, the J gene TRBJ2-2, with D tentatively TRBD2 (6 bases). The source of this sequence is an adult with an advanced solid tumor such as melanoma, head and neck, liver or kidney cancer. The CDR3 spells CASMYGGPDGELFF. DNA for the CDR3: TGTGCCAGCATGTATGGAGGGCCGGACGGGGAGCTGTTTTTT.